These T cell receptor beta chains were read from a single sample in a study of vaccination and CD4 T cells after COVID-19. TCRdb ran MiXCR on the PCR reads and lists one entry per CDR3 protein. The sample shows approximately 17,000 distinct CDR3 sequences, nearly 50% of them seen only once. These receptors' antigens are unknown. Sequenced here: CD4+ T cells from blood, cultured in vitro, sampled before SARS-CoV-2 vaccination. The receptor set was obtained from a human donor who had recovered from COVID-19. Both conserved end residues are part of each CDR3. D genes are given only for firm matches. Size values are once, few and many counts, or a class for expanded clones, and some rows have none.

>TRBJ2-7|once|TRBV11-3|TRBD2
CASSPKGGSGILGGEQYF
TGTGCCAGCAGTCCAAAGGGAGGTAGCGGGATATTAGGCGGCGAGCAGTACTTC
>TRBJ2-5|.|TRBV20-1|TRBD2
CSAQTSGGAVETQYF
TGCAGTGCCCAAACTAGCGGGGGGGCGGTAGAGACCCAGTACTTC
>TRBJ1-1|.|TRBV5-1|.
CASSTQTGGEAFF
TGCGCCAGCAGCACCCAGACCGGCGGTGAAGCTTTCTTT
>TRBJ2-5|.|TRBV4-1|TRBD1
CASSQSGQGVGTQYF
TGCGCCAGCAGCCAATCTGGACAGGGGGTGGGGACCCAGTACTTC
>TRBJ2-3|.|TRBV18|TRBD2
CASSPGLDPDTQYF
TGTGCCAGCTCGCCGGGACTAGACCCAGATACGCAGTATTTT
>TRBJ1-2|.|TRBV20-1|.
CSAREQTNYGYTF
TGCAGTGCTAGGGAACAGACTAACTATGGCTACACCTTC
>TRBJ1-2|few|TRBV15|.
CATSRDRRVVNGYTF
TGTGCCACCAGCAGAGATCGCAGGGTAGTCAATGGCTACACCTTC
>TRBJ2-5|few|TRBV6-1|TRBD1
CASSARGPETQYF
TGTGCCAGCAGTGCAAGGGGGCCGGAGACCCAGTACTTC
>TRBJ2-7|.|TRBV19|.
CASSASAPTYEQYF
TGTGCCAGTAGTGCCTCGGCGCCTACCTACGAGCAGTACTTC
>TRBJ2-3|.|TRBV29-1|TRBD2
CSVGGLAGGPDTQYF
TGCAGCGTCGGGGGACTAGCGGGGGGCCCAGATACGCAGTATTTT
>TRBJ1-2|.|TRBV18|.
CASSPPAYPYGYTF
TGTGCCAGCTCACCCCCCGCATACCCCTATGGCTACACCTTC
>TRBJ2-2|.|TRBV19|TRBD1
CASSIRDRGDTGELFF
TGTGCCAGTAGTATTCGGGACAGGGGGGACACCGGGGAGCTGTTTTTT
>TRBJ1-1|.|TRBV6-1|TRBD1
CASTQGGAAFF
TGTGCCAGCACCCAGGGGGGGGCGGCTTTCTTT
>TRBJ1-5|.|TRBV27|TRBD1
CASSPRGQSNQPQHF
TGTGCCAGCAGCCCCAGGGGGCAGAGCAATCAGCCCCAGCATTTT
>TRBJ1-2|.|TRBV20-1|TRBD1
CSAPMTGWGGYTF
TGCAGTGCTCCGATGACAGGGTGGGGAGGCTACACCTTC
>TRBJ2-7|.|TRBV6-2/TRBV6-3|.
CASSSQVGTAPYEQYF
TGTGCCAGCAGTTCCCAAGTTGGGACGGCGCCCTACGAGCAGTACTTC
>TRBJ2-7|.|TRBV6-1|.
CASSPPLARGGEQYF
TGTGCCAGCAGTCCCCCCTTGGCCCGGGGAGGCGAGCAGTACTTC
>TRBJ1-1|.|TRBV5-1|.
CASSSTGFKDTEAFF
TGCGCCAGCAGCTCGACAGGTTTCAAGGACACTGAAGCTTTCTTT
>TRBJ1-2|.|TRBV5-4|.
CASSLERRDGYTF
TGTGCCAGCAGCTTGGAAAGGAGAGATGGCTACACCTTC
>TRBJ2-5|few|TRBV24-1|.
CATSERGAGETQYF
TGTGCCACCAGTGAAAGGGGGGCGGGGGAGACCCAGTACTTC
>TRBJ1-6|.|TRBV11-2|TRBD1
CASSLAGGMYSPLHF
TGTGCCAGCAGCTTAGCAGGGGGCATGTATTCACCCCTCCACTTT
>TRBJ1-6|once|TRBV6-5|.
CASSYSYEALSPPLHF
TGTGCCAGCAGTTACTCGTATGAGGCCCTTAGTCCACCCCTCCACTTT
>TRBJ2-1|.|TRBV20-1|.
CSASSLGQFF
TGCAGTGCTAGTTCACTTGGGCAGTTCTTC
>TRBJ1-4|.|TRBV28|TRBD1
CASSYRQGKLFF
TGTGCCAGCAGTTACCGACAGGGTAAACTGTTTTTT
>TRBJ1-1|.|TRBV2|.
CASDMGTNTEAFF
TGTGCCAGCGATATGGGGACGAACACTGAAGCTTTCTTT
>TRBJ2-2|.|TRBV7-3|.
CASRLSPTNTGELFF
TGTGCCAGCAGGTTGAGTCCGACTAACACCGGGGAGCTGTTTTTT
>TRBJ2-1|.|TRBV27|.
CASSVPGVRNEQFF
TGTGCCAGCAGTGTCCCGGGGGTCCGGAATGAGCAGTTCTTC
>TRBJ2-1|.|TRBV24-1|TRBD2
CATSDSIAGGTYNEQFF
TGTGCCACCAGTGACTCTATAGCGGGAGGGACCTACAATGAGCAGTTCTTC
>TRBJ1-1|few|TRBV20-1|TRBD1
CSANPGQGNTEAFF
TGCAGTGCTAACCCGGGACAGGGGAACACTGAAGCTTTCTTT
>TRBJ2-7|.|TRBV7-2|TRBD1
CASSNPGGYYEQYF
TGTGCCAGCAGCAATCCAGGGGGCTACTACGAGCAGTACTTC
>TRBJ1-6|few|TRBV12-3/TRBV12-4|.
CASSPTGGNSPLHF
TGTGCCAGCAGCCCTACAGGAGGTAATTCACCCCTCCACTTT
>TRBJ2-7|.|TRBV20-1|TRBD2
CSARRGTSGYEGYEQYF
TGCAGTGCTCGTAGGGGGACTAGCGGCTATGAGGGCTACGAGCAGTACTTC
>TRBJ2-2|few|TRBV7-2|TRBD2
CASSSSSGRAGTGELFF
TGTGCCAGCAGCTCATCTAGCGGGAGGGCCGGCACCGGGGAGCTGTTTTTT
>TRBJ1-1|.|TRBV19|TRBD1
CASSTRTGSIAEAFF
TGTGCCAGTAGTACGCGGACAGGATCGATCGCTGAAGCTTTCTTT
>TRBJ1-5|.|TRBV27|.
CASSTTGHRPQHF
TGTGCCAGCAGTACCACGGGTCATCGGCCCCAGCATTTT
>TRBJ1-5|once|TRBV4-2|TRBD1
CASSHGTGDYSNQPQHF
TGTGCCAGCAGCCACGGGACAGGGGATTATAGCAATCAGCCCCAGCATTTT
>TRBJ1-2|.|TRBV19|TRBD1
CASRLQGALHGYTF
TGTGCCAGTAGGTTACAGGGGGCGCTCCATGGCTACACCTTC
>TRBJ1-5|.|TRBV19|.
CASSIGGRAQPQHF
TGTGCCAGTAGTATCGGGGGGCGCGCCCAGCCCCAGCATTTT
>TRBJ2-7|few|TRBV10-3|.
CAISEGSYEQYF
TGTGCCATCAGTGAGGGGAGCTACGAGCAGTACTTC
>TRBJ1-5|.|TRBV27|.
CASSLSGRGEGSQPQHF
TGTGCCAGCAGTTTATCGGGGCGGGGGGAAGGTAGCCAGCCCCAGCATTTT
>TRBJ2-3|.|TRBV10-3|TRBD2
CAMASGNTDTQYF
TGTGCCATGGCTAGCGGAAACACAGATACGCAGTATTTT
>TRBJ2-3|few|TRBV7-8|.
CASSLWRFGSRDTQYF
TGTGCCAGCAGCCTCTGGCGTTTTGGGAGTAGGGATACGCAGTATTTT
>TRBJ2-7|medium-sized|TRBV20-1|.
CSASNILGNEQYF
TGCAGTGCTAGTAATATCCTGGGAAACGAGCAGTACTTC
>TRBJ1-2|medium-sized|TRBV7-9|.
CASSFGSRDGYTF
TGTGCCAGCAGCTTCGGCAGTCGTGATGGCTACACCTTC
>TRBJ1-2|.|TRBV5-1|TRBD1
CASSSQGARTEGYTF
TGCGCCAGCAGCTCACAGGGGGCGCGTACGGAAGGCTACACCTTC
>TRBJ1-1|few|TRBV20-1|.
CSASVGTNTEAFF
TGCAGTGCTAGTGTTGGCACGAACACTGAAGCTTTCTTT
>TRBJ1-6|few|TRBV2|.
CASTQTVRGNSPLHF
TGTGCCAGCACGCAAACAGTGAGGGGAAATTCACCCCTCCACTTT
>TRBJ2-1|few|TRBV2|TRBD2
CASRPTSGRAGEQFF
TGTGCCAGCAGGCCTACTAGCGGGAGGGCCGGGGAGCAGTTCTTC
>TRBJ1-5|few|TRBV24-1|.
CATSDAGQPQHF
TGTGCCACCAGTGATGCGGGACAGCCCCAGCATTTT
>TRBJ2-1|.|TRBV6-5|TRBD2
CASSYQNPGLGVTEQFF
TGTGCCAGCAGTTACCAAAATCCGGGACTAGGGGTAACTGAGCAGTTCTTC